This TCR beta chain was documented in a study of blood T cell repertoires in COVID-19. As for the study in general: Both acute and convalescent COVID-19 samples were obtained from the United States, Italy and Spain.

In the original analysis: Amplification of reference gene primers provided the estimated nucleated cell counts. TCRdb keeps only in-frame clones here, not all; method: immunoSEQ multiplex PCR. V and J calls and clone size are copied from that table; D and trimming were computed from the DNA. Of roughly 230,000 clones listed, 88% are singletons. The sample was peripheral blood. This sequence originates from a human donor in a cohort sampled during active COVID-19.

CDR3 nucleotide sequence: TGTGCCAGCAGCTCTATGGGATGGCGGGCTAGGGAGACCCAGTACTTC. Translated, it gives CASSSMGWRARETQYF. This chain uses TRBV7-2 with TRBJ2-5, with D maybe TRBD2 (5 bases). The CDR3 is 16 residues long. Trimming took off 4 bases at V and 5 bases at J, with 20 bases between the two ends. Germline V CDR1 and CDR2: SGHTA, FQGNSA.